This T cell receptor (beta chain) was recorded in a study of CD8+CD57+ T cells in acquired aplastic anemia. Study details: Recorded DNA amounts for sorted CD4+ and CD8+ cells had an average of about 3 ug.

Points from the study as a whole: A set of twenty-nine CD8+ CDR3 sequences was shared between patients and controls, and these sequences appeared highly expressed in patients.

Investigators profiled TCR beta VDJ and CDR3 from genomic DNA template. One entry per CDR3 protein results from TCRdb running MiXCR on the reads. This table holds 300,000 or so distinct CDR3 sequences, 45% to 70% found once. Germline V gives CDR1 LGHNA, CDR2 YNFKEQ. J was trimmed by 7 bases and V by 4 bases; bases with no gene match: 19. This CDR3 is built from 17 residues. This clonotype was counted ten times or more. The antigen is not known. Sequenced: sorted CD4+, CD8+, or CD8+CD57+ T cells (not recorded which) from PBMCs. This receptor was obtained from a human donor with severe aplastic anemia or a healthy control (not recorded which). This rearrangement joins TRBV4-2 to TRBJ2-7; TRBD2 agrees at 7 bases. CDR3 bases: TGTGCCAGCAGCCGGGGGAGGGGTGGCACGGCCTTGGGTGAGCAGTACTTC. This sequence encodes CASSRGRGGTALGEQYF.